This TCR beta chain appears in the sequencing data of a study of T cell responses to AZD1222 COVID-19 vaccine. Study-level results: Reportedly, close to half of spike-specific TCRs are directed against unmutated variant regions. Only a handful of people who got AZD1222 tested seropositive at baseline. Donors, mostly white British, included more females; clonal diversity was possibly underestimated.

Libraries were prepared by immunoSEQ multiplex PCR; TCRdb keeps only in-frame clonotypes and omits some of them. Among roughly 110,000 clones listed, 75% to 95% were seen once. Germline V gene data show CDR1 as SGHKS and CDR2 as YYEKEE (reference sequence). Trimming at V came to 2 bases and at J to 4 bases, leaving 4 bases not matched to a gene. This CDR3 is built from 14 residues. Second-dose recipients at about 4 or about 12 weeks were treated as one pooled group. Details on this clone: What it recognizes is unknown.

The clonotype originates from an adult who received the AZD1222 COVID-19 vaccine. The starting material was peripheral blood, obtained 28 days after the second AZD1222 dose. This chain connects TRBV5-5 to TRBJ2-5; 8 bases fit TRBD2. CDR3 amino acids: CASSLTGGIETQYF. The CDR3 coding sequence is TGTGCCAGCAGCTTAACGGGAGGGATAGAGACCCAGTACTTC.